The present T cell receptor beta chain was sequenced within a study of CXCR3-negative and CXCR3-positive naive CD8 T cells. Study-wide points: CXCR3 expression partially decreased after cryopreservation; most assays used fresh PBMCs. Naive cells, whether CXCR3-negative or CXCR3-positive, had similar TRBV-TRBJ usage, while memory cells differed. Against CXCR3-negative naive cells, CXCR3-positive naive cells showed more hydrophobic TRB CDR3s. It was found that naive subsets had comparable surface CD5, and TCR strength was inferred from TRB CDR3 properties.

The CDR3 totals 12 residues. Germline V CDR1 and CDR2: SQVTM, ANQGSEA. A note on this clonotype: The antigen is undetermined.

Identification of naive CD8+ T cells rested on CD45RO-CCR7+CD27+CD95- status. cDNA libraries for TRB were generated by 5' RACE incorporating UMI labels. TCRdb re-called the 5' RACE reads, yielding one record per CDR3 amino acid sequence without DNA. Its table lists roughly 130,000 distinct CDR3 sequences. Material for sequencing was naive CXCR3+ CD8+ T cells from blood. The subset denotes: CD45RO-CCR7+CD27+CD95- naive CD8+ T cells expressing CXCR3 (TNR3+). The chain uses TRBV29-1 and TRBJ2-7. This clonotype originated in a human donor in good health. Some clones in this sample may be carry-over from other donors' samples. The chain's CDR3 is CSVEADSYEQYF.